These T cell receptor beta chains were read from a single sample in a study of siplizumab effects on memory and regulatory T cells. Produced via immunoSEQ multiplex PCR; TCRdb's table is partial and in-frame only. The sample lists about 100,000 clones; 90% to 95% were seen once. The sequenced material came from CD4+ T cells sorted from blood. The source is a human donor in good health. Each CDR3 is given with its conserved first and last residue. The D gene is left open where the match is weak. Clone size is given for some rows only: seen once, a few or many times, or a class if the clone is expanded.

j_call clone_size v_call d_call cdr3_nt cdr3_aa
TRBJ1-1 NA TRBV29-1 TRBD1 TGCAGCACAAGACAGGGAGGCACTGAAGCTTTCTTT CSTRQGGTEAFF
TRBJ1-1 NA TRBV30 TRBD1 TGTGCCTGGAGTGGACCCAGGACAGGGGGCGCGTCTGAAGCTTTCTTT CAWSGPRTGGASEAFF
TRBJ1-5 NA TRBV19 NA TGTGCCAGTAACCCTGGCAGGGCGACTAATCAGCCCCAGCATTTT CASNPGRATNQPQHF
TRBJ1-3 NA TRBV19 NA TGTGCCACCCGAGGGGGGTTTGGAAACACCATATATTTT CATRGGFGNTIYF
TRBJ2-7 NA TRBV7-9 TRBD1 TGTGCCAGCAGCTTGAGCCCGGGACAGGGTTTAGAGCAGTACTTC CASSLSPGQGLEQYF
TRBJ2-5 NA TRBV28 TRBD2 TGTGCCAGCAGTTTTATGGCGGGAGTTGAAGAGACCCAGTACTTC CASSFMAGVEETQYF
TRBJ2-3 NA TRBV5-4 TRBD2 TGTGCCAGCAGCCCGAGACTAGCGGGAGTCACAGATACGCAGTATTTT CASSPRLAGVTDTQYF
TRBJ2-3 NA TRBV7-2 NA TGTGCCAGCAGCCCGATAGCAACAGATACGCAGTATTTT CASSPIATDTQYF
TRBJ2-7 NA TRBV6-6 TRBD2 TGTGCCAGCAGTTACGTAATAGCGGGAGACTCCTACGAGCAGTACTTC CASSYVIAGDSYEQYF
TRBJ1-1 NA TRBV27 NA TGTGCCAGCAGATGGGGGCTCTCTAACACTGAAGCTTTCTTT CASRWGLSNTEAFF
TRBJ2-1 NA TRBV29-1 NA TGCAGCGTTGAACCCGCAGGGACTGAGCAGTTCTTC CSVEPAGTEQFF
TRBJ1-2 NA TRBV28 NA TGTGCCAGCAGCCCCGACGGCTATGGCTACACCTTC CASSPDGYGYTF
TRBJ2-7 NA TRBV29-1 NA TGCAGCGTAGGTAAGGGCTACGAGCAGTACTTC CSVGKGYEQYF
TRBJ2-5 NA TRBV19 NA TGTGCCAGTAGTAATGCAGGACAAAGGCCTGAGACCCAGTACTTC CASSNAGQRPETQYF
TRBJ2-1 NA TRBV5-1 TRBD1 TGCGCCAGCAGCCCCTCGGGCAGGGGGCGATCAGGTAGTAATGAGCAGTTCTTC CASSPSGRGRSGSNEQFF
TRBJ2-3 NA TRBV25-1 NA TGTGCCAGCAGTGATGTCGGGATTACAGATACGCAGTATTTT CASSDVGITDTQYF
TRBJ1-2 NA TRBV5-1 NA TGCGCCAGCAGCATAGGGACAAGGGCTCTATTCAATGGCTACACCTTC CASSIGTRALFNGYTF
TRBJ2-5 NA TRBV19 TRBD1 TGTGCCAGTAACCTCAGGACAGGGTACGAGACCCAGTACTTC CASNLRTGYETQYF
TRBJ2-3 NA TRBV5-1 TRBD1 TGCGCGGGCGGGACAGGCTACACAGATACGCAGTATTTT CAGGTGYTDTQYF
TRBJ2-7 NA TRBV5-1 NA TGCGCCAGCAGCCGCCCAACTAGAGACGAGCAGTACTTC CASSRPTRDEQYF
TRBJ2-7 NA TRBV6-6 TRBD1 TGTGCCAGCAAGGACCGGGACAGAGACTCCTACGAGCAGTACTTC CASKDRDRDSYEQYF
TRBJ2-5 NA TRBV28 NA TGTGCCACCAAAACAGAGACCCAGTACTTC CATKTETQYF
TRBJ2-3 NA TRBV19 TRBD2 TGTGCCAGTAGTAGGCTAGCGGGAGGGAGCACAGATACGCAGTATTTT CASSRLAGGSTDTQYF
TRBJ2-1 once TRBV11-3 TRBD2 TGTGCCAGCAGCTTAGGACCAGTAGCGGGGAAAGGAGGTGAGCAGTTCTTC CASSLGPVAGKGGEQFF
TRBJ1-2 NA TRBV5-1 NA TGCGCCAGCAGCGGTATCCCCGCCGATCGCTATGGCTACACCTTC CASSGIPADRYGYTF
TRBJ1-2 NA TRBV9 NA TGTGCCAGCAGCGCAGGGATCGGCTACACCTTC CASSAGIGYTF
TRBJ2-3 NA TRBV18 TRBD2 TGTGCCAGCTCACCAGTGGTGCTAGCGGGGGGCCGGGGAGATACGCAGTATTTT CASSPVVLAGGRGDTQYF
TRBJ1-1 NA TRBV12-5 NA TGTGCTAGTGGTTTGGTACGGGGGGAGGGGAGCACTGAAGCTTTCTTT CASGLVRGEGSTEAFF
TRBJ1-1 NA TRBV29-1 NA TGCAGCGTTGGACGGGGAACTGAAGCTTTCTTT CSVGRGTEAFF
TRBJ2-7 NA TRBV7-9 NA TGTGCCAGCAGCCTGGAGGGGGGGGCGTCGTACGAGCAGTACTTC CASSLEGGASYEQYF
TRBJ2-5 once TRBV5-1 TRBD2 TGCGCCAGCAAGCTGGGCCAATTAGGGACTAAAGAGACCCAGTACTTC CASKLGQLGTKETQYF
TRBJ1-1 NA TRBV7-9 NA TGTGCCAGCAGCCCGTTTTTGACCGACACTGAAGCTTTCTTT CASSPFLTDTEAFF
TRBJ2-3 NA TRBV9 TRBD1 TGTGCCAGCAGCAGAACAATTGACAGGGTCTCCACAGATACGCAGTATTTT CASSRTIDRVSTDTQYF
TRBJ2-2 NA TRBV7-6 NA TGTGCCAGCAGCTCTGGACAATTCGGGGAGCTGTTTTTT CASSSGQFGELFF
TRBJ1-1 NA TRBV19 NA TGTGCCAGTAGTAAAGGGACACTTAACACTGAAGCTTTCTTT CASSKGTLNTEAFF
TRBJ2-3 NA TRBV25-1 NA TGTGCCAGCAAGGACGGGGGTTGGGCAGATACGCAGTATTTT CASKDGGWADTQYF
TRBJ2-7 NA TRBV5-6 NA TGTGCCAGCAGCTTTAGGGCCGAGCAGTACTTC CASSFRAEQYF
TRBJ2-5 NA TRBV14 TRBD2 TGTGCCAGCAGCCAACGGACGGGACTAGCGGGAGCTAGCCAAGAGACCCAGTACTTC CASSQRTGLAGASQETQYF
TRBJ2-7 NA TRBV29-1 NA TGCAGCGTTGAGCTTGGCGAATCCTACGAGCAGTACTTC CSVELGESYEQYF
TRBJ2-5 NA TRBV6-5 NA TGTGCCAGCAGTTACTCGGGGATCCAAGAGACCCAGTACTTC CASSYSGIQETQYF
TRBJ1-4 NA TRBV6-6 TRBD1 TGTGCCAGCAGTTACGCACAGGGGGCGCAACTGAAACTGTTTTTT CASSYAQGAQLKLFF
TRBJ1-2 NA TRBV28 NA TGTGCCAGCAGTTTACAGAATGGCTACACCTTC CASSLQNGYTF
TRBJ1-4 NA TRBV5-1 TRBD1 TGCGCCAGCAGCACGGGACAGCCCATGAATGAAAAACTGTTTTTT CASSTGQPMNEKLFF